The text below deals with one T cell receptor (beta chain). Which antigen it targets is not known. No per-base quality is available; no much larger clone lies one base away. This record belongs to a study of cytomegalovirus exposure and HLA in healthy donors (dated by TCRdb to about 2017). Regarding the study in general: The roughly 670 repertoires of the first cohort and the 95 to 150 validation repertoires were produced on the same platform, according to a later analysis. The study was designed to test whether signatures of past pathogen exposure could be identified by cataloging public T cell receptors. A separate validation cohort of approximately 130 different subjects was used in addition to the roughly 700-subject first cohort. The study combined high-throughput TCR immunosequencing, statistical association of individual TCRs with disease status, and machine learning to predict cytomegalovirus infection status. The research as a whole found: In vitro tests confirmed that a few of the cytomegalovirus-associated TCR beta chains recognize cytomegalovirus antigens. The classifier was reported to diagnose cytomegalovirus status with high specificity and sensitivity in both the original cohort and the validation cohort. A later analysis had no HLA typing for the validation cohort, so co-occurrence there was scored across all 120 repertoires. Most TCR sequences were observed very rarely across donors, whereas some public TCRs were present in many individuals. The study gave a list of some 150 TCR beta chains associated with cytomegalovirus. In a later analysis, TCRs clustered in the first cohort were found to also tend to co-occur in the 130 or so validation repertoires, with 94% of cluster scores above 0. The authors suggested that the approach could potentially be generalized to other disease states and immunological phenotypes.

The CDR3, cysteine through phenylalanine, is 11 amino acids long. The only DNA kept is the CDR3, 33 bases in frame from the first base. V lost 6 bases and J lost 7 bases; the stretch between them is 9 bases long. From the germline V gene, CDR1 is MDHEN and CDR2 is SYDVKM. The donors belonged to the validation cohort of around 120 subjects, which was separate from the approximately 700-subject first cohort. Library generation was performed with the immunoSEQ multiplex PCR assay. In the paper's pipeline: A statistical classification framework was built to diagnose cytomegalovirus status from the catalog of TCR beta chain sequences. TCRdb retrieved this table from immuneACCESS and kept in-frame rearrangements only. Not all clones are present; in checked studies, unresolved V genes account for under half, and no reason is known for the remainder. That table is the source of V, J and clone size, and D and trimming were worked out from the DNA. Across this sample there are around 130,000 clones, with under 90% seen only once. The leading ten clones occupy 3% to 4% of the sample.

Sample: PBMCs. This sequence originates from a man aged 25 to 40 in good health and CMV-seronegative. The rearranged chain carries TRBV28 and TRBJ1-2; TRBD1 is a possible D gene, resting on 5 matching bases. The CDR3 reads as follows: CASSWGGGYTF. The nucleotide sequence is TGTGCCAGCAGCTGGGGGGGTGGCTACACCTTC.